This T cell receptor (beta chain) originates from a study of blood T cell repertoires in COVID-19. About the study: Whether acute or convalescent, the COVID-19 samples came from the United States, Italy and Spain.

In germline, CDR1 is GTSNPN, CDR2 SVGIG (reference sequence). CDR3 length: 16 residues. Trimming removed 2 bases at V and 2 bases at J, with 17 bases between. The authors' processing: Reference gene primer amplification yielded estimated nucleated cell counts. The method was immunoSEQ multiplex PCR; TCRdb's version includes in-frame clones alone and lacks a portion of them. Clone size and V and J calls were adopted from that table, with D and trimming inferred from the DNA. The sample lists about 91,000 clones; around 79% were seen once. The chain joins TRBV30 to TRBJ2-3; D perhaps matches TRBD2 (5 bases). The receptor was derived from a woman older than 75 with acute or convalescent COVID-19. Sequenced: peripheral blood. CDR3: CAWSTAAARVTDTQYF. DNA for the CDR3: TGTGCCTGGAGTACCGCTGCCGCGAGGGTCACAGATACGCAGTATTTT.